The 20 T cell receptor beta chains below were found in one sample sequenced in a study of cytomegalovirus exposure and HLA in healthy donors. Primers for the PCR totalled 60 Vbeta and 13 Jbeta. Profiling relied on immunoSEQ multiplex PCR, and the TCRdb table lists in-frame clones only, not all of them. The data show roughly 200,000 clones, 9.5% seen once. Sequencing was carried out using PBMCs. The origin of the receptors is a woman in her 30s in good health and CMV-seropositive.

The genes are TRBV4-2 and TRBJ2-3; 11 bases are shared with TRBD2. With 4 bases clipped from V and 0 bases from J, the junction kept 9 bases outside the gene matches. Germline loops: CDR1 LGHNA, CDR2 YNFKEQ. This CDR3 contains 18 residues. The CDR3 protein is CASSRGLAGYASTDTQYF. The CDR3 nucleotides read TGTGCCAGCAGCCGTGGACTAGCGGGTTACGCTAGCACAGATACGCAGTATTTT.

This clone was seen a few times. The chain recombines TRBV27 with TRBJ2-1, with TRBD2 matching 8 bases. This CDR3 has 14 residues. Per germline, CDR1 MNHEY and CDR2 SMNVEV (reference sequence). Losses at the gene ends were 4 bases for V and 8 bases for J; bases not matched to a gene: 7. The CDR3 sequence is CASSSAGGPYEQFF. DNA for the CDR3: TGTGCCAGCAGTTCGGCGGGAGGCCCCTATGAGCAGTTCTTC.

The CDR3 reads CAWSVDTGETQYF. In DNA, the CDR3 is TGTGCCTGGAGTGTAGATACAGGGGAGACCCAGTACTTC. This rearrangement joins TRBV30 to TRBJ2-5; possible D gene TRBD1, 6 bases. Trimming left V 0 bases short and J 5 bases short, with 10 bases between. There are 13 residues in the CDR3. The germline V gene has CDR1 GTSNPN and CDR2 SVGIG (reference sequence).

This clone was seen a few times. The rearrangement uses TRBV5-1 and TRBJ2-3; D gene unclear. Trimming stripped 0 bases from V and 6 bases from J, with 14 bases between. The V gene's germline CDR1 is SGHRS and CDR2 YFSETQ. This CDR3 has 15 residues. Here the CDR3 DNA reads TGCGCCAGCAGCTTGGTACAGCCCAGAAAGGATACGCAGTATTTT. This sequence encodes CASSLVQPRKDTQYF. Full variable domain (missing parts from reference TRBV5-1 and TRBJ2-3): KAGVTQTPRYLIKTRGQQVTLSCSPISGHRSVSWYQQTPGQGLQFLFEYFSETQRNKGNFPGRFSGRQFSNSRSEMNVSTLELGDSALYLCASSLVQPRKDTQYFGPGTRLTVL.

In its sample, this clone was seen a few times. J is TRBJ2-7 and V is TRBV6-5, with no clear D. The ends were cut back, 6 bases at V and 0 bases at J, with 15 bases in the middle. CDR1 is MNHEY and CDR2 is SVGAGI in the germline V gene. The CDR3 has 15 residues. CDR3 bases: TGTGCCAGCAGGAGGTCCATTCTAAGCTCCTACGAGCAGTACTTC. Translated, it gives CASRRSILSSYEQYF.

This sequence joins TRBV11-2 and TRBJ2-7; D is undetermined. Looked up from germline, CDR1 is SGHAT and CDR2 is FQNNGV. The V end lost 5 bases, the J end lost 3 bases, and 8 bases lay between the germline ends. This CDR3 contains 12 residues. The CDR3 loop is CASSPRGYEQYF. The CDR3 bases are TGTGCCAGCAGCCCCCGCGGCTACGAGCAGTACTTC.

The sample holds a few counts of this clone. The chain couples TRBV7-2 to TRBJ1-2, with unresolved D. Germline V gene lookup returns CDR1 SGHTA and CDR2 FQGNSA. The CDR3 has 14 residues. Trimming took 5 bases from V and 0 from J, leaving 10 bases between them. The CDR3: CASSPREANYGYTF. The CDR3 DNA reads as TGTGCCAGCAGCCCCCGAGAAGCTAACTATGGCTACACCTTC.

The V and J genes are TRBV5-1 and TRBJ2-5, with TRBD2 matching 7 bases. The length of the CDR3 is 16 residues. The ends lost 0 bases at V and 2 bases at J; junction bases unmatched: 7. Germline V gene lookup returns CDR1 SGHRS and CDR2 YFSETQ. Here the CDR3 reads CASSLASGGPQETQYF. CDR3 bases: TGCGCCAGCAGCTTGGCTAGCGGAGGCCCTCAAGAGACCCAGTACTTC.

This clone has only one observation. The chain is built from TRBV7-9 and TRBJ2-7; D not resolved. V lost 6 bases and J 3 bases, leaving 6 bases between the germline ends. CDR3 length: 11 amino acids. Germline V gene sequence: CDR1 SEHNR, CDR2 FQNEAQ (reference sequence). This CDR3 reads CASRSLYEQYF. CDR3 nucleotides: TGTGCCAGCAGATCCCTCTACGAGCAGTACTTC.

The V call is TRBV6-6, the J call TRBJ1-1; no clear D. Looked up from germline, CDR1 is MNHNY and CDR2 is SVGAGI (reference sequence). V was trimmed by 6 bases and J by 1 base, leaving 6 bases between them. The CDR3 totals 12 residues. In nucleotides, the CDR3 is TGTGCCAGCAGCCGGGGGAACACTGAAGCTTTCTTT. Protein sequence: CASSRGNTEAFF.

This clone was seen only a few times. The gene calls are TRBV2 and TRBJ2-1, with 11 bases lining up with TRBD2. Looked up from germline, CDR1 is SNHLY and CDR2 is FYNNEI. CDR3 length: 15 amino acids. J lost 3 bases, V lost 7 bases, and 5 bases had no gene match. In nucleotides, the CDR3 is TGTGCCAGCAAGCTGACTAGCGGGGTCTACAATGAGCAGTTCTTC. This gives the protein CASKLTSGVYNEQFF.

This clone was counted a few times. The chain couples TRBV10-3 to TRBJ2-5, with D possibly TRBD1 on 5 matching bases. The V and J ends lost 4 bases and 1 base respectively, with 10 bases between them. CDR1 is ENHRY and CDR2 is SYGVKD in the germline V gene. The length of the CDR3 is 14 residues. The CDR3, as DNA: TGTGCCATCAGTGCAGACAGTCTCCAAGAGACCCAGTACTTC. It yields the protein CAISADSLQETQYF.

This sequence joins TRBV10-3 and TRBJ1-1, with D unresolved. The CDR3 consists of 13 residues. Germline CDR1 ENHRY, CDR2 SYGVKD. The germline V and J ends were trimmed by 2 bases and 4 bases, with 8 bases remaining between them. The chain's CDR3 is CAISEGWSTEAFF. The CDR3 DNA follows: TGTGCCATCAGTGAGGGTTGGAGCACTGAAGCTTTCTTT.

This clone turned up a few times. This rearrangement joins TRBV7-9 to TRBJ2-1; the D is unclear. The CDR3 consists of 15 residues. Germline-derived CDR1 and CDR2 are SEHNR and FQNEAQ (reference sequence). Trimming cost V 7 bases and J 0 bases, with 13 bases left between them. Written as DNA, the CDR3 is TGTGCCAGCATCACAATACAAAGCTCCTACAATGAGCAGTTCTTC. The encoded protein is CASITIQSSYNEQFF.

This chain uses TRBV25-1 with TRBJ1-1; the D is unclear. Germline V gives CDR1 MGHDK, CDR2 SYGVNS. The CDR3 is 14 amino acids. Trimming took off 1 base at V and 0 bases at J, with 6 bases between the two ends. The CDR3 protein is CASSELSMNTEAFF. The CDR3 nucleotides read TGTGCCAGCAGTGAATTGTCAATGAACACTGAAGCTTTCTTT.

This chain joins TRBV27 and TRBJ2-7; D is possibly TRBD1 (6 bases). V was pared by 5 bases and J by 4 bases, with 24 bases between. This CDR3 spans 17 amino acids. Germline V gives CDR1 MNHEY, CDR2 SMNVEV (reference sequence). The CDR3 is CASSLHQRRVRGYEQYF. The CDR3 DNA is TGTGCCAGCAGTCTCCACCAACGACGGGTGAGGGGGTACGAGCAGTACTTC.

The CDR3 coding sequence is TGTGCCAGTAGTCCCCGGGACAGCGACTATGGCTACACCTTC. It encodes CASSPRDSDYGYTF. This chain connects TRBV19 to TRBJ1-2, with TRBD1 matching 7 bases. V lost 5 bases, J lost 3 bases, and 6 bases stayed unmatched. The CDR3 consists of 14 residues. The germline CDR1 and CDR2 sequences are LNHDA and SQIVND (reference sequence).

J is TRBJ2-3 and V is TRBV6-5; possibly TRBD2 for D (7 bases). CDR3 length: 12 residues. CDR1 is MNHEY, CDR2 SVGAGI, per germline. V shed 7 bases and J shed 8 bases, with 13 bases lying between them. The CDR3 spells CASKGEGPTQYF. CDR3 DNA: TGTGCCAGCAAGGGGGAGGGCCCTACGCAGTATTTT.

There are a few counts of this clone. V and J are TRBV9 and TRBJ1-2; tentative D call: TRBD1 (6 bases). From germline, CDR1 is SGDLS and CDR2 YYNGEE. Between the trimmed V and J ends, which lost 1 base and 2 bases, there was a span of 18 bases. CDR3 length: 17 amino acids. CDR3 sequence: CASSVTGGGGRNYGYTF. The CDR3 DNA sequence: TGTGCCAGCAGCGTAACCGGAGGGGGGGGGCGGAACTATGGCTACACCTTC.

The V gene is TRBV19, the J gene TRBJ1-2; 8 bases line up with TRBD1. The trim removed 5 bases at V and 7 bases at J, leaving 6 bases unmatched. The CDR3 is 13 residues long. In germline, CDR1 is LNHDA, CDR2 SQIVND (reference sequence). CDR3 protein: CASSATGGGGYTF. The CDR3 bases are TGTGCCAGTAGTGCCACAGGGGGTGGTGGCTACACCTTC.